Each of the 10 T cell receptor beta chains below was sequenced from the same sample in a study of T cell changes during pregnancy in multiple sclerosis. Generated by immunoSEQ multiplex PCR, the TCRdb table keeps only in-frame clones and is missing some. The sample lists approximately 87,000 clones, around nine tenths occurring once. Sample: CD4+ T cells from peripheral blood mononuclear cells, taken in the second trimester of pregnancy. All receptors derive from a female donor with multiple sclerosis, enrolled in a pregnancy study.

This clone was seen just once. Germline and junction disagree at one end, which may indicate a read error. This rearrangement joins TRBV5-6 to TRBJ2-3, with TRBD1 as a possible D gene (5 bases). The length of the CDR3 is 15 residues. The germline CDR1 and CDR2 sequences are SGHDT and YYEEEE. The DNA of the CDR3 is TGTGCCAGCACCTTGGCAGGGTTGTTTGCCGATACGCAGTATTTT. It is translated as CASTLAGLFADTQYF.

This chain links TRBV4-1 with TRBJ2-3, with 11 bases identical to TRBD2. This CDR3 has 17 residues. V shed 4 bases and J 4 bases; nucleotides not matched to a gene: 10. Germline loops: CDR1 MGHRA, CDR2 YSYEKL. CDR3 sequence: CASSLSGGANFPDTQYF. DNA for the CDR3: TGCGCCAGCAGCCTTAGCGGGGGGGCCAATTTTCCAGATACGCAGTATTTT.

V is TRBV7-9 and J is TRBJ2-5, with 8 bases identical to TRBD2. CDR3 length: 15 amino acids. Trimming took 4 bases from V and 5 from J; bases not matched to a gene: 9. CDR1 and CDR2 from the germline V gene are SEHNR and FQNEAQ (reference sequence). In DNA, the CDR3 is TGTGCCAGCAGCTACCGGAGCGGGGGAGCTGAGACCCAGTACTTC. Protein product: CASSYRSGGAETQYF.

The J gene is TRBJ2-5, the V gene TRBV16; D is possibly TRBD2 (5 bases). CDR1 is KGHSY, CDR2 FQNENV, per germline. The CDR3 spans 13 residues. With 4 bases removed from V and 2 bases from J, the gap between germline ends came to 8 bases. CDR3 DNA: TGTGCCAGCAGCCGAGGAGGACAAGAGACCCAGTACTTC. Protein: CASSRGGQETQYF.

In this sample, this clone turned up once. V usage is TRBV28 and J usage is TRBJ1-1, with D perhaps matching TRBD1 (6 bases). This CDR3 region has 13 residues. Germline CDR1 MDHEN, CDR2 SYDVKM. Trimming took off 5 bases at V and 6 bases at J, with 13 bases between the two ends. CDR3 nucleotides: TGTGCCAGCAGTGGCCCGGGGGGCGCTGAAGCTTTCTTT. Its translation: CASSGPGGAEAFF.

The chain couples TRBV5-1 to TRBJ2-3, with D uncertain. CDR3 length equals 15 residues. CDR1 SGHRS and CDR2 YFSETQ come from the germline V gene. The germline V and J ends were trimmed by 0 bases and 1 base, with 9 bases remaining between them. The chain's CDR3 is CASSLASPGTDTQYF. The CDR3 DNA reads as TGCGCCAGCAGCTTGGCGTCTCCAGGCACAGATACGCAGTATTTT.

The genes are TRBV6-1 and TRBJ2-2, with TRBD1 identical over 8 bases. Per the germline V gene, CDR1 is MNHNS and CDR2 is SASEGT. The CDR3 spans 15 residues. Germline trimming cut 6 bases from V and 6 bases from J; bases unmatched to any gene: 9. The CDR3, as DNA: TGTGCCAGCAGGGGTGACAGGGGACGGGCCGGGGAGCTGTTTTTT. Translating gives CASRGDRGRAGELFF.

V is TRBV27 and J is TRBJ2-1, with D possibly matching TRBD2 (6 bases). The CDR3 spans 16 residues. CDR1 and CDR2 (germline): MNHEY, SMNVEV (reference sequence). V dropped 4 bases and J dropped 8 bases, with 21 bases sitting between them. Written as DNA, the CDR3 is TGTGCCAGCAGTTCCCCACTTACGACTAGATCCGATGAGCAGTTCTTC. Amino acids: CASSSPLTTRSDEQFF.

This sequence joins TRBV29-1 and TRBJ2-5, with D maybe TRBD2 (6 bases). The V end was cut by 7 bases, the J end by 5 bases, with 20 bases between. CDR3 length: 14 amino acids. Looked up from germline, CDR1 is SQVTM and CDR2 is ANQGSEA. In DNA, the CDR3 is TGCAGCGGAATTCTGCCGGGAGAGGGGGAGACCCAGTACTTC. Protein: CSGILPGEGETQYF. Full variable domain (rest looked up from reference TRBV29-1 and TRBJ2-5): SAVISQKPSRDICQRGTSLTIQCQVDSQVTMMFWYRQQPGQSLTLIATANQGSEATYESGFVIDKFPISRPNLTFSTLTVSNMSPEDSSIYLCSGILPGEGETQYFGPGTRLLVL.

Written as DNA, the CDR3 is TGTGCCAGCAGCCCTGGGGCCGTATACGGCACTGAAGCTTTCTTT. This sequence encodes CASSPGAVYGTEAFF. The chain links TRBV5-4 to TRBJ1-1; TRBD1 is a possible D gene (5 bases). Germline-derived CDR1 and CDR2 are SGHNT and YYREEE (reference sequence). The CDR3 length is 15 residues. Between the trimmed V and J ends, which lost 4 bases and 4 bases, there was a span of 17 bases.